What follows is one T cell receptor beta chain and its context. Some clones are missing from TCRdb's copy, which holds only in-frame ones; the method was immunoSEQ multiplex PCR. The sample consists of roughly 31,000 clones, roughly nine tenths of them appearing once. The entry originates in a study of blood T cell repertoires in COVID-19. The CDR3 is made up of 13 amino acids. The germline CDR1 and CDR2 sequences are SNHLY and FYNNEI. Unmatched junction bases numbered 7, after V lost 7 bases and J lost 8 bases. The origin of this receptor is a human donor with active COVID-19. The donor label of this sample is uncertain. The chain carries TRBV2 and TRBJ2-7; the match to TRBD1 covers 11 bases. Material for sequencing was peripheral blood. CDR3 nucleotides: TGTGCCAGCAACAGGGACAGGGGGGGCAAGCAGTACTTC. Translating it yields CASNRDRGGKQYF.